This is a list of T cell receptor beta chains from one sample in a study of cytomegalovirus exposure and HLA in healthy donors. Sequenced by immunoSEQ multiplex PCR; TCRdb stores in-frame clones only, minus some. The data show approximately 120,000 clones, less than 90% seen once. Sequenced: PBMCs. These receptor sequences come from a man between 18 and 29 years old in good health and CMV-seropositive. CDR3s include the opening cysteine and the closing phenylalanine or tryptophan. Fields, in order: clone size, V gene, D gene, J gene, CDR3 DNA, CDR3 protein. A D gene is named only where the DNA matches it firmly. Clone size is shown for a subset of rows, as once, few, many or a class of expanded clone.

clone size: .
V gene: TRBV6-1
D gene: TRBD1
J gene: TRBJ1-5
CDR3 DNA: TGTGCCAGCAAGTATTCGACAGGGGCGAACCAGCCCCAGCATTTT
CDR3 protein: CASKYSTGANQPQHF

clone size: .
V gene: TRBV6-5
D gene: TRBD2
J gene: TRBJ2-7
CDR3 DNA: TGTGCCAGCAGTTACGTAGCGGGGGGCCCCTACGAGCAGTACTTC
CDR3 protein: CASSYVAGGPYEQYF

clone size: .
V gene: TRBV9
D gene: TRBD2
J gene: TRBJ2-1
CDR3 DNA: TGTGCCAGCAGCCCTTCCGGGACTAGCGGGGGGGGCGAGCAGTTCTTC
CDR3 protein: CASSPSGTSGGGEQFF

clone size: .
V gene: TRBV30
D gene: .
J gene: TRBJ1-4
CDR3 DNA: TGTGCCTGGAAGTCAGGGGATGAAAAACTGTTTTTT
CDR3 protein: CAWKSGDEKLFF

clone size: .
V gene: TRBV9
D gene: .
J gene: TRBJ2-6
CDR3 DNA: TGTGCCAGCAGCGTCCACGGGAACTCTGGGGCCAACGTCCTGACTTTC
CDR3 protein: CASSVHGNSGANVLTF

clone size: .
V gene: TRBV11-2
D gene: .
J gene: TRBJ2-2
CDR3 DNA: TGTGCCAGCAGCAGTGCGGTGGGCGGACGGACTACCGGGGAGCTGTTTTTT
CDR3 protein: CASSSAVGGRTTGELFF

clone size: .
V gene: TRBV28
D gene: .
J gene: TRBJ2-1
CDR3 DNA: TGTGCCAGCAGTTCTACAGGGAGCTCCTACAATGAGCAGTTCTTC
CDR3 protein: CASSSTGSSYNEQFF

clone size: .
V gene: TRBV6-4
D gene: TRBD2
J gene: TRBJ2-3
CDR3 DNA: TGTGCCAGCAGTGACTCTGGGGGGGGCACAGATACGCAGTATTTT
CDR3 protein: CASSDSGGGTDTQYF

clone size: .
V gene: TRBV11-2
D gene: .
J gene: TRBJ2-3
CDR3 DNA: TGTGCCAGCAGCTTGGCAGGGGTAAAGACAGATACGCAGTATTTT
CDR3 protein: CASSLAGVKTDTQYF

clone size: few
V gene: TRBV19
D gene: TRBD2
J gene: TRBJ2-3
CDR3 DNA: TGTGCCAGTAGCCCCATAGCGGGGGGGCCAGATACGCAGTATTTT
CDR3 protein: CASSPIAGGPDTQYF

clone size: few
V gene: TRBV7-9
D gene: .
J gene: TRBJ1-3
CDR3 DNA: TGTGCCAGCAGCCCGGATGTAGGTCGGGAAAACACCATATATTTT
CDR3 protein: CASSPDVGRENTIYF

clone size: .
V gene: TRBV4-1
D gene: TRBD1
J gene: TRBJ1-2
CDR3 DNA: TGCGCCAGCAGCCAAGGGCAGGGGGGCTATGGCTACACCTTC
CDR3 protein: CASSQGQGGYGYTF

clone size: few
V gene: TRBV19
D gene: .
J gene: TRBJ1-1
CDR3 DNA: TGTGCCAGTAGTATATCGGGAAACACTGAAGCTTTCTTT
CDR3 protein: CASSISGNTEAFF

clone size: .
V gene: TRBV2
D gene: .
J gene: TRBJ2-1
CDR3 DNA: TGTGCCAGCTCGGGGGAAAGCTCCTACAATGAGCAGTTCTTC
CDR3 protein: CASSGESSYNEQFF

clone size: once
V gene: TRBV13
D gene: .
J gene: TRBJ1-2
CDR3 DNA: TGTGCCAGCAGCGCCCAGGGTTGGGATGGCTACACCTTC
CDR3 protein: CASSAQGWDGYTF

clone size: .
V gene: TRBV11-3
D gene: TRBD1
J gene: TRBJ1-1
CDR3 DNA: TGTGCCAGCAGCCCCGGGACAGGGGGCACTGAAGCTTTCTTT
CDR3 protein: CASSPGTGGTEAFF

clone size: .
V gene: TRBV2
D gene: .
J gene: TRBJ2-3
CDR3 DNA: TGTGCGATCGAGCCACTTCTAAGTAGCACAGATACGCAGTATTTT
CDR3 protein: CAIEPLLSSTDTQYF

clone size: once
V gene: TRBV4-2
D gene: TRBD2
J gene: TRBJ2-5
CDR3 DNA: TGTGCCAGCAGCCATGCTAGCGGTAGCTACCAAGAGACCCAGTACTTC
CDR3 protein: CASSHASGSYQETQYF

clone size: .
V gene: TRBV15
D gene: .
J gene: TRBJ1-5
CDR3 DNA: TGTGCCACCAGCAGAGATCGAGGGCTCAATCAGCCCCAGCATTTT
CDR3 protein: CATSRDRGLNQPQHF